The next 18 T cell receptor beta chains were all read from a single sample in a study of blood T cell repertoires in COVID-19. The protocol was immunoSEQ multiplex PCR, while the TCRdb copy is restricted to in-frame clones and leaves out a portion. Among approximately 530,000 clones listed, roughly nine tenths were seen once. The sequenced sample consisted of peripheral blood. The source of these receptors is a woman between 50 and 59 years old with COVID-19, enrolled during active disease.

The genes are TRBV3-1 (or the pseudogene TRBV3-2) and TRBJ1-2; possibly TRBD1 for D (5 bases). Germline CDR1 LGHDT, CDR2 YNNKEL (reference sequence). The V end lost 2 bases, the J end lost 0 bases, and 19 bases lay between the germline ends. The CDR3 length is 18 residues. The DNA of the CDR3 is TGTGCCAGCAGCCAACCTGCGCGGGGCCCCCTCACTAACTATGGCTACACCTTC. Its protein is CASSQPARGPLTNYGYTF.

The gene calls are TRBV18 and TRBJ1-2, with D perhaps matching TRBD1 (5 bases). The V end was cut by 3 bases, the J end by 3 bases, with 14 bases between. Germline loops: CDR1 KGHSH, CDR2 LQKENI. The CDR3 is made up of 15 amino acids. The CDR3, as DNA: TGTGCCAGCTCACCCCCTTGGGGGGGGGACTATGGCTACACCTTC. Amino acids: CASSPPWGGDYGYTF.

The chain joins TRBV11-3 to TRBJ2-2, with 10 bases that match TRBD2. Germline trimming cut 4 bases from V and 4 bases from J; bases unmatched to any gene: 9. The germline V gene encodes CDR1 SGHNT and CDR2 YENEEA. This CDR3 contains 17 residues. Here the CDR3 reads CASSSNLAGVGTGELFF. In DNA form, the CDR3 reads TGTGCCAGCAGCTCGAATCTAGCGGGGGTGGGCACCGGGGAGCTGTTTTTT.

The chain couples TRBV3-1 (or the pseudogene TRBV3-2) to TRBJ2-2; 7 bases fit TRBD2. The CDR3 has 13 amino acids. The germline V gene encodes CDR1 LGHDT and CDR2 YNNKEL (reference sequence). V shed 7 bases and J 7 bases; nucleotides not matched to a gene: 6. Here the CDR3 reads CASNLAARGELFF. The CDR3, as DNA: TGTGCCAGCAACCTAGCGGCTCGCGGGGAGCTGTTTTTT.

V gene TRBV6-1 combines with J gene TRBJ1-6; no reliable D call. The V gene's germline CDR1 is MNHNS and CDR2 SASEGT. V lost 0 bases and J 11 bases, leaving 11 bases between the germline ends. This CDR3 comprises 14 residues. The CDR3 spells CASSEAAPFTPLHF. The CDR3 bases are TGTGCCAGCAGTGAAGCGGCCCCATTTACACCCCTCCACTTT.

DNA of the CDR3: TGTGCCAGCAGGCCCGATACAGGGGGCAACTATGGCTACACCTTC. Translating gives CASRPDTGGNYGYTF. J is TRBJ1-2 and V is TRBV2; 9 nucleotides agree with TRBD1. The CDR3 loop spans 15 amino acids. Germline V lookup: CDR1 SNHLY, CDR2 FYNNEI. The ends lost 6 bases at V and 2 bases at J; junction bases unmatched: 7.

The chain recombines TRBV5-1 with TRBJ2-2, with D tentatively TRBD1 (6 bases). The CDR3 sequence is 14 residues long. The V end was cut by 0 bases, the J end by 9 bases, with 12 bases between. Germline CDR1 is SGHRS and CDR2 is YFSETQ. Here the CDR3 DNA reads TGCGCCAGCAGCTTGGTACAGGGTGACCGGGAGCTGTTTTTT. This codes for CASSLVQGDRELFF. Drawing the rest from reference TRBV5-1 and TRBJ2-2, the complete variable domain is KAGVTQTPRYLIKTRGQQVTLSCSPISGHRSVSWYQQTPGQGLQFLFEYFSETQRNKGNFPGRFSGRQFSNSRSEMNVSTLELGDSALYLCASSLVQGDRELFFGEGSRLTVL.

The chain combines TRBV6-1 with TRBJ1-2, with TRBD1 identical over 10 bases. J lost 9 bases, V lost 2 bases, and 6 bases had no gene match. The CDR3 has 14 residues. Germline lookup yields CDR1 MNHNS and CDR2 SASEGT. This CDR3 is CASSEMETGGSYTF. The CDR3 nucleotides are TGTGCCAGCAGTGAAATGGAGACAGGGGGCAGCTACACCTTC.

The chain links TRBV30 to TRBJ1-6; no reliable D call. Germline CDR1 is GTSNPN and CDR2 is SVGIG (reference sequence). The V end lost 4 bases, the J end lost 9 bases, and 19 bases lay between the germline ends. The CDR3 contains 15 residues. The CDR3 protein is CAWTGRVPVVSPLHF. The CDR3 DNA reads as TGTGCCTGGACCGGGAGGGTACCGGTGGTTTCACCCCTCCACTTT.

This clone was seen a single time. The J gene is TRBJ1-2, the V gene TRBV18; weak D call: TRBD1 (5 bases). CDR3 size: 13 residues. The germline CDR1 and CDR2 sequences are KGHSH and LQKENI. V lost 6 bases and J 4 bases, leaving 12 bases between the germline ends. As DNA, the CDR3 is TGTGCCAGCTCTCCGGACACCGCCTATGGCTACACCTTC. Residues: CASSPDTAYGYTF.

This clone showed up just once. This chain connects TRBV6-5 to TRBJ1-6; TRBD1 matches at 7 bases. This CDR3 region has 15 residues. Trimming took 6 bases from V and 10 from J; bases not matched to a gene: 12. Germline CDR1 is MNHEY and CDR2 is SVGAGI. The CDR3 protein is CASRSPRQGKSPLHF. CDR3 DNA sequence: TGTGCCAGCAGATCACCAAGACAGGGTAAATCACCCCTCCACTTT.

The chain's CDR3 is CASSAYRDSLYGYTF. CDR3 DNA sequence: TGTGCCAGCAGCGCTTACCGGGACAGCTTATATGGCTACACCTTC. The rearrangement joins TRBV9 to TRBJ1-2; 7 positions agree with TRBD1. From germline, CDR1 is SGDLS and CDR2 YYNGEE. V dropped 3 bases and J dropped 5; count of bases not matched to a gene: 10. This CDR3 comprises 15 residues.

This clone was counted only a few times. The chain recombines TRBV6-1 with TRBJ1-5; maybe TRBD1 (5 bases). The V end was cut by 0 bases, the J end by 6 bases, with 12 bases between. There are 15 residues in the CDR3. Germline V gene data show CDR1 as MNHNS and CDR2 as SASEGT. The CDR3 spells CASSEAGWGGQPQHF. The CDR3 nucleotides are TGTGCCAGCAGTGAAGCAGGTTGGGGCGGTCAGCCCCAGCATTTT.

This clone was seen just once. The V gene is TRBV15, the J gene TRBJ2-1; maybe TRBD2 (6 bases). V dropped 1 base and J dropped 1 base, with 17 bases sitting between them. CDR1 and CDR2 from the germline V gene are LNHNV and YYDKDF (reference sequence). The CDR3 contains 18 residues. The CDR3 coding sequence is TGTGCCACCAGCAGAGGAGATGGGCGGGGCGTTTCCTACAATGAGCAGTTCTTC. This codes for CATSRGDGRGVSYNEQFF.

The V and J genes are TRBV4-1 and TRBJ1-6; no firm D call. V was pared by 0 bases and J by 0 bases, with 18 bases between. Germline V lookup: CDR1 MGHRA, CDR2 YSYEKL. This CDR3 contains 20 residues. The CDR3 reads CASSQDPHGGKSSYNSPLHF. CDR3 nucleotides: TGCGCCAGCAGCCAAGATCCCCACGGCGGGAAGAGCTCCTATAATTCACCCCTCCACTTT.

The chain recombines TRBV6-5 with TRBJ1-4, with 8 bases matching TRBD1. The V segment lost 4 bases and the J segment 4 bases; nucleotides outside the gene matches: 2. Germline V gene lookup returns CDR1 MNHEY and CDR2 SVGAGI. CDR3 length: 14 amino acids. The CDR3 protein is CASSWTGSNEKLFF. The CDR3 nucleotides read TGTGCCAGCAGTTGGACAGGGAGTAATGAAAAACTGTTTTTT.

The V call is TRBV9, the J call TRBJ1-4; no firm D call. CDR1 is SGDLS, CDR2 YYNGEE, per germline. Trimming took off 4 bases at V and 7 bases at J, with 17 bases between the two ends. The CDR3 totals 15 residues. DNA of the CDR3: TGTGCCAGCAGCCCCCTTGACGGGAGTAGTGAAAAACTGTTTTTT. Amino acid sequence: CASSPLDGSSEKLFF.

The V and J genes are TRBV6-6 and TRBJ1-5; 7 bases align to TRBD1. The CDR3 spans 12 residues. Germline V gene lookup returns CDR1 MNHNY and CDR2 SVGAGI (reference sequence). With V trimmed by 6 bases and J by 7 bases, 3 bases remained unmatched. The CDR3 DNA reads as TGTGCCAGCAGCGAACAGGGGCAGCCCCAGCATTTT. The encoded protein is CASSEQGQPQHF.